A selection of T cell receptor beta chains follows, all from one sample in a study of PD-1 blockade in classical Hodgkin lymphoma. Sequenced by immunoSEQ multiplex PCR; TCRdb stores in-frame clones only, minus some. Of approximately 25,000 clones in the sample, around 81% were seen once. The material was peripheral blood mononuclear cells (PBMCs), obtained before the second cycle of nivolumab. Receptor source: a human donor with classical Hodgkin lymphoma. Each CDR3 is given with its conserved first and last residue. D genes are given only for firm matches. Only part of the rows carry a size: once, few, many, or a class if the clone is expanded.

d_call	j_call	clone_size	v_call	cdr3_aa	cdr3_nt
-	TRBJ2-6	-	TRBV19	CASSKARVGTSGANVLTF	TGTGCCAGTAGTAAGGCAAGGGTCGGGACCTCTGGGGCCAACGTCCTGACTTTC
-	TRBJ1-5	-	TRBV6-5	CASSQASGSNQPQHF	TGTGCCAGCAGCCAGGCGAGCGGAAGCAATCAGCCCCAGCATTTT
-	TRBJ1-5	-	TRBV6-5	CASSTRGGHNQPQHF	TGTGCCAGCAGTACCCGGGGGGGGCACAATCAGCCCCAGCATTTT
TRBD1	TRBJ2-3	-	TRBV5-4	CASSPSRDSPTDTQYF	TGTGCCAGCAGCCCTAGCCGGGACAGCCCCACAGATACGCAGTATTTT
TRBD1	TRBJ2-2	-	TRBV10-1	CASNQDRGWTGELFF	TGCGCCAGCAACCAGGACAGGGGATGGACCGGGGAGCTGTTTTTT
-	TRBJ1-5	-	TRBV5-5	CASSPRRDYSNQPQHF	TGTGCCAGCAGCCCCCGTCGGGATTATAGCAATCAGCCCCAGCATTTT
-	TRBJ1-5	medium-sized	TRBV5-1	CASSLSTGNNQPQHF	TGCGCCAGCAGCTTGAGCACAGGCAATAATCAGCCCCAGCATTTT
TRBD1	TRBJ1-1	-	TRBV11-2	CASSLRDRGRNTEAFF	TGTGCCAGCAGCCTCCGGGACAGGGGGCGCAACACTGAAGCTTTCTTT
TRBD1	TRBJ1-6	-	TRBV14	CASSQVTGQRNSPLHF	TGTGCCAGCAGCCAAGTGACGGGACAGCGCAATTCACCCCTCCACTTT
TRBD1	TRBJ2-1	-	TRBV5-6	CASSPTPGTGAYNEQFF	TGTGCCAGCAGCCCAACGCCCGGGACAGGTGCATACAATGAGCAGTTCTTC
TRBD1	TRBJ2-7	-	TRBV28	CASSFSGTGYYEQYF	TGTGCCAGCAGTTTTTCGGGGACAGGGTACTACGAGCAGTACTTC
TRBD2	TRBJ2-7	-	TRBV11-3	CASSLSGGSEQYF	TGTGCCAGCAGCTTATCGGGAGGGTCCGAGCAGTACTTC
-	TRBJ1-1	-	TRBV29-1	CSVDASGMNTEAFF	TGCAGCGTGGACGCCTCTGGCATGAACACTGAAGCTTTCTTT
-	TRBJ1-1	-	TRBV6-5	CASLPDTEAFF	TGTGCCAGCTTGCCGGACACTGAAGCTTTCTTT
-	TRBJ1-1	medium-sized	TRBV14	CASSPDRFMNTEAFF	TGTGCCAGCAGCCCCGACAGATTCATGAACACTGAAGCTTTCTTT
TRBD2	TRBJ2-7	-	TRBV12-5	CASGLPRASGVTYEQYF	TGTGCTAGTGGTTTACCACGAGCTAGCGGGGTCACCTACGAGCAGTACTTC
-	TRBJ2-7	-	TRBV19	CASGTVYEQYF	TGTGCCAGTGGAACTGTATACGAGCAGTACTTC
-	TRBJ2-3	-	TRBV5-1	CASSLGWTASTDTQYF	TGCGCCAGCAGCTTGGGTTGGACAGCAAGCACAGATACGCAGTATTTT
-	TRBJ1-2	-	TRBV5-6	CASSLIRPGLGYTF	TGTGCCAGCAGCTTAATAAGGCCTGGATTGGGCTACACCTTC
-	TRBJ1-2	-	TRBV9	CASSVVGRGGYTF	TGTGCCAGCAGCGTAGTAGGCCGAGGGGGCTACACCTTC
-	TRBJ1-2	-	TRBV29-1	CSVEGQFYGYTF	TGCAGCGTTGAAGGGCAGTTCTATGGCTACACCTTC
TRBD1	TRBJ1-2	-	TRBV5-5	CASSKLTGESGYTF	TGTGCCAGCAGCAAACTAACAGGGGAGTCGGGCTACACCTTC
-	TRBJ1-3	-	TRBV5-1	CASRPGGQANTIYF	TGCGCCAGCAGGCCGGGAGGACAAGCTAACACCATATATTTT
TRBD2	TRBJ2-1	-	TRBV29-1	CSVETVRGYNEQFF	TGCAGCGTTGAAACGGTGCGGGGGTACAATGAGCAGTTCTTC
-	TRBJ2-5	-	TRBV7-7	CASSLGGQRQETQYF	TGTGCCAGCAGCTTAGGAGGTCAGCGGCAAGAGACCCAGTACTTC
TRBD2	TRBJ2-3	-	TRBV2	CASRGTPGGRTDTQYF	TGTGCCAGCAGGGGGACCCCTGGCGGGAGGACAGATACGCAGTATTTT
-	TRBJ1-4	-	TRBV23-1	CASSLFLCGQDNEKLFF	TGCGCCAGCAGCCTATTCCTCTGCGGGCAGGATAATGAAAAACTGTTTTTT
TRBD1	TRBJ2-5	few	TRBV29-1	CSVDRSGGAETQYF	TGCAGCGTTGATCGGTCAGGGGGCGCCGAGACCCAGTACTTC
-	TRBJ2-3	-	TRBV9	CASSVDSSTDTQYF	TGTGCCAGCAGCGTAGATTCTAGCACAGATACGCAGTATTTT
-	TRBJ2-3	-	TRBV9	CASSGSADTQYF	TGTGCCAGCAGCGGTTCGGCTGATACGCAGTATTTT
-	TRBJ2-7	once	TRBV29-1	CSVGGTYEQYF	TGCAGCGTTGGCGGGACCTACGAGCAGTACTTC
-	TRBJ1-4	-	TRBV7-6	CASTPGRARSKNEKLFF	TGTGCCAGCACCCCAGGCCGGGCCCGCAGCAAGAATGAAAAACTGTTTTTT
-	TRBJ1-3	-	TRBV27	CASNQRRFHSGNTIYF	TGTGCCAGCAACCAGCGGAGGTTCCACTCTGGAAACACCATATATTTT
TRBD2	TRBJ2-1	-	TRBV27	CASMAASGYNEQFF	TGTGCCAGTATGGCGGCTAGCGGGTACAATGAGCAGTTCTTC
-	TRBJ2-3	-	TRBV7-8	CASSPSRVAASTDTQYF	TGTGCCAGCAGCCCCTCGCGTGTAGCGGCTAGCACAGATACGCAGTATTTT
TRBD1	TRBJ1-3	-	TRBV19	CASSTRQGLSSNTIYF	TGTGCCAGTAGTACTCGACAGGGGTTGAGCTCGAACACCATATATTTT
-	TRBJ1-1	-	TRBV15	CATSSRWARGAFF	TGTGCCACCAGCAGTAGGTGGGCACGAGGAGCTTTCTTT
-	TRBJ2-7	few	TRBV30	CAWSLPLVGSYEQYF	TGTGCCTGGAGTCTACCTTTGGTAGGCTCCTACGAGCAGTACTTC
TRBD1	TRBJ1-2	-	TRBV27	CASSSTGGRNYGYTF	TGTGCCAGCAGTTCTACAGGGGGGAGAAACTATGGCTACACCTTC
TRBD1	TRBJ2-1	-	TRBV10-3	CAISGDIGTGYNEQFF	TGTGCCATCAGTGGAGATATCGGGACAGGGTACAATGAGCAGTTCTTC
TRBD1	TRBJ1-1	once	TRBV6-6	CASSYPGTGAEAFF	TGTGCCAGCAGTTACCCAGGGACAGGGGCTGAAGCTTTCTTT
-	TRBJ2-5	-	TRBV6-1	CASSLDSHGVQYF	TGTGCCAGCAGCCTCGACTCCCACGGCGTCCAGTACTTC
-	TRBJ1-2	few	TRBV5-6	CASSLYRIGYTF	TGTGCCAGCAGCTTGTATAGGATTGGCTACACCTTC
TRBD1	TRBJ2-5	-	TRBV29-1	CSVQGAQETQYF	TGCAGCGTTCAGGGGGCTCAAGAGACCCAGTACTTC
-	TRBJ2-7	-	TRBV6-1	CASSEAHLATGTYEQYF	TGTGCCAGCAGTGAAGCGCATCTAGCAACGGGCACCTACGAGCAGTACTTC
-	TRBJ1-1	-	TRBV18	CASSLGGDTEAFF	TGTGCCAGCTCCCTCGGAGGGGACACTGAAGCTTTCTTT
-	TRBJ2-3	-	TRBV11-2	CASSLEGSFTDTQYF	TGTGCCAGCAGCTTAGAGGGCAGCTTCACAGATACGCAGTATTTT
-	TRBJ2-7	-	TRBV5-6	CASSLEAYEQYF	TGTGCCAGCAGCTTGGAGGCCTACGAGCAGTACTTC
TRBD2	TRBJ2-5	once	TRBV7-2	CASSLGVGLAGMETQYF	TGTGCCAGCAGCTTAGGAGTGGGACTAGCGGGAATGGAGACCCAGTACTTC
TRBD2	TRBJ2-1	-	TRBV29-1	CSVEDQERGSYNEQFF	TGCAGCGTTGAAGACCAGGAGCGGGGCTCCTACAATGAGCAGTTCTTC
TRBD2	TRBJ2-1	-	TRBV13	CASSLGWREAGRNEQFF	TGTGCCAGCAGCTTAGGCTGGCGGGAGGCCGGGAGAAATGAGCAGTTCTTC
TRBD2	TRBJ2-3	-	TRBV2	CASRVDSGRESTDTQYF	TGTGCCAGCAGGGTTGATAGCGGGAGGGAGAGCACAGATACGCAGTATTTT
-	TRBJ1-2	-	TRBV2	CASREGGMDYGYTF	TGTGCCAGCAGAGAAGGGGGAATGGACTATGGCTACACCTTC
-	TRBJ1-1	-	TRBV7-2	CASSAQENTEAFF	TGTGCCAGCAGCGCACAAGAGAACACTGAAGCTTTCTTT
TRBD1	TRBJ2-3	-	TRBV12-5	CASRGTGPDTQYF	TGTGCTAGCCGAGGGACAGGGCCAGATACGCAGTATTTT
-	TRBJ2-3	-	TRBV5-1	CASSFRQGTDTQYF	TGCGCCAGCAGCTTTCGGCAGGGTACAGATACGCAGTATTTT
TRBD2	TRBJ2-2	-	TRBV19	CASSIDSGGTGELFF	TGTGCCAGTAGTATAGATTCGGGGGGAACCGGGGAGCTGTTTTTT
TRBD2	TRBJ2-3	-	TRBV27	CASSLLAGGSTDTQYF	TGTGCCAGCAGCCTACTAGCGGGGGGTAGCACAGATACGCAGTATTTT
TRBD2	TRBJ2-3	-	TRBV7-6	CASSLAAGAPSHSTDTQYF	TGTGCCAGCAGCTTAGCGGCGGGAGCTCCCTCCCATAGCACAGATACGCAGTATTTT